This entry concerns a single T cell receptor beta chain. Its binding antigen is unknown. The input lacks base qualities; no much larger clone sits a single base away. The sample belongs to a study of blood T cell repertoires in COVID-19 (dated by TCRdb to the early 2020s). As for the study more broadly: The collaborator samples originated in the United States, Italy and Spain and spanned the acute and convalescent phases of COVID-19. The material from the prospective study consisted of cDNA or gDNA derived from T cells, B-cell-depleted T cells, or PBMCs. The dataset comprised deeply sampled blood TCRbeta repertoires from subjects exposed to, actively infected with, or recovered from COVID-19. A freely available public database, intended as a resource for researchers studying the immune response to SARS-CoV-2, is where the repertoires were released. Samples were obtained from the ongoing ImmuneRACE study (first 160 participants) and from some 1,300 subjects provided by 6 global collaborators. A de-identified subject ID, COVID-19 status, age in years and sex were almost always included in the sample metadata. Where available, HLA class I and class II types were obtained from metadata supplied by the sample provider rather than from assay-based typing.

As encoded in the germline V gene, CDR1 is ENHRY while CDR2 is SYGVKD. The junction carries 5 bases between V and J, which are trimmed by 2 bases and 1 base respectively. The CDR3 holds 13 amino acids from the cysteine to the phenylalanine. Left in the record is the CDR3 DNA by itself, 39 bases read in frame from the first base. Each collaborating institution followed its own protocols to collect whole blood in K2EDTA tubes. For TCRbeta analysis, collaborator samples were shipped as frozen whole blood, as isolated PBMCs, or as DNA extracted from either sample type. General conclusions and limits of the study: Clinical and demographic metadata were provided uncurated, with the amount varying by source and participant.

TCRbeta CDR3 regions were amplified from genomic DNA using the immunoSEQ Assay, a bias-controlled multiplex PCR. From the authors' description of their analysis: Nucleated cell counts per sample were estimated from amplification of reference gene primers within the assay. Sequence reads were collapsed and filtered to measure the absolute abundance of every unique TCRbeta CDR3 rearrangement. Productive Simpson clonality was computed per sample as the square root of Simpson's diversity index over productive rearrangements. This is the immuneACCESS table as TCRdb keeps it, with only in-frame sequences that have V and J called. A part of the clones is gone; compared with another copy, unresolved V genes explain less than half, and the rest is unexplained. The V and J calls and clone size come from that table; D and trimming were worked out from the DNA. Present in this sample are fewer than 250,000 clones, 80% to 90% of which were seen just once. Roughly 7.6% of the sample goes to the ten largest clones.

This sequence uses TRBV10-3 and TRBJ1-1; a confident D gene designation cannot be given. The receptor was derived from a woman aged 45-60 years with acute or convalescent COVID-19. Sequencing input: peripheral blood. Here is the DNA: TGTGCCATCAGTGAGGGGAGGAACACTGAAGCTTTCTTT. The resulting protein is CAISEGRNTEAFF.